This entry is about one T cell receptor (beta chain). Its specificity is unknown. This sample was taken from a study of beta chain features in type 1 diabetes. Study-level results: For Type 1 diabetes patients, all four CD4+ subsets carried TCRB CDR3s that were moderately but significantly shorter. PCR might favor shorter templates, equally in patients and controls.

Since all of the isolated RNA was reverse transcribed, expressed TCRB transcripts were what got sequenced. The protocol was immunoSEQ multiplex PCR, while the TCRdb copy is restricted to in-frame clones and leaves out a portion. The sample lists fewer than 300,000 clones, about 20% occurring once. CDR1 is LNHDA and CDR2 is SQIVND in the germline V gene (reference sequence). V gave up 2 bases and J gave up 0 bases; unmatched junction bases: 5. The CDR3 is 18 residues long. The sequencing input was naive CD4+ T cells from blood. The receptor was isolated from a middle-aged woman with type 1 diabetes. The chain is built from TRBV19 and TRBJ2-1; 12 nucleotides align to TRBD2. DNA of the CDR3: TGTGCCAGTAGTATACGGACTAGCGGGGCTTCCTCCTACAATGAGCAGTTCTTC. Amino acids: CASSIRTSGASSYNEQFF.